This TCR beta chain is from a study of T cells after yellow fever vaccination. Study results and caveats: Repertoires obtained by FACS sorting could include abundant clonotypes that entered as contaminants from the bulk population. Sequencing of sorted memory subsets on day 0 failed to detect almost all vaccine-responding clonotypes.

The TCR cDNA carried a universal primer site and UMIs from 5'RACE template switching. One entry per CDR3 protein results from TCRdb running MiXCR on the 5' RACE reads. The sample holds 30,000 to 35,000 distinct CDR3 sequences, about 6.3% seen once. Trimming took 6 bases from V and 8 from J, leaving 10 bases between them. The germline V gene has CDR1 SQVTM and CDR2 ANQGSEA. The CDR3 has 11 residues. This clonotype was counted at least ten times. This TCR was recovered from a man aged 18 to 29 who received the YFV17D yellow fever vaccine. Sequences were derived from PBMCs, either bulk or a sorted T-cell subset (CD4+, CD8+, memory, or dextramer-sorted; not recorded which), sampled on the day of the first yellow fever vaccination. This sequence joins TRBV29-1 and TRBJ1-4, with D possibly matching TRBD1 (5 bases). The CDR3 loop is CSVAWGEKLFF. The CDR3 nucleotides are TGCAGCGTCGCCTGGGGGGAAAAACTGTTTTTT.